The 24 T cell receptor beta chains below were found in one sample sequenced in a study of memory CD4+ T cells and cytomegalovirus serostatus. Produced via immunoSEQ multiplex PCR; TCRdb's table is partial and in-frame only. The top ten hold approximately 2.4% of the sample, which has roughly 76,000 clones, just under 80% seen once. Single viable CD3+CD4+CD8-CD45RO+ cells were sorted as the memory CD4+ T cells. Sequenced: memory CD4+ T cells from blood. The receptor source for this set is an adult in good health and CMV-seropositive.

This rearrangement joins TRBV29-1 to TRBJ1-2; 9 nucleotides match TRBD1. CDR1 and CDR2 from the germline V gene are SQVTM and ANQGSEA. This CDR3 contains 14 residues. Trimming took 5 bases from V and 12 from J; bases not matched to a gene: 16. This CDR3 reads CSVSAGTGNPQDTF. CDR3 DNA sequence: TGCAGCGTTTCTGCCGGGACAGGGAATCCCCAGGACACCTTC. The variable domain in full, completed from reference TRBV29-1 and TRBJ1-2, reads SAVISQKPSRDICQRGTSLTIQCQVDSQVTMMFWYRQQPGQSLTLIATANQGSEATYESGFVIDKFPISRPNLTFSTLTVSNMSPEDSSIYLCSVSAGTGNPQDTFGSGTRLTVV.

The V and J genes are TRBV30 and TRBJ1-5; 7 bases are shared with TRBD1. CDR3 size: 14 residues. With V trimmed by 3 bases and J by 7 bases, 9 bases remained unmatched. CDR1 is GTSNPN and CDR2 is SVGIG in the germline V gene (reference sequence). CDR3 sequence (DNA): TGTGCCTGGAGCCGACAGGGTCTCAGGCAGCCCCAGCATTTT. This sequence encodes CAWSRQGLRQPQHF.

J is TRBJ1-5 and V is TRBV6-1; 7 nucleotides align to TRBD1. Germline assignment: CDR1 MNHNS and CDR2 SASEGT. CDR3 length: 14 amino acids. Germline trimming cut 0 bases from V and 6 bases from J; bases unmatched to any gene: 2. CDR3 coding DNA: TGTGCCAGCAGTGAAGCAGGGGGCGGTCAGCCCCAGCATTTT. This encodes CASSEAGGGQPQHF.

This clone was detected once. J is TRBJ1-1 and V is TRBV5-1; 8 nucleotides match TRBD1. CDR1 is SGHRS, CDR2 YFSETQ, per germline. The J segment lost 1 base and the V segment lost 5 bases, leaving 10 bases of the junction unmatched. CDR3 length: 16 amino acids. The DNA of the CDR3 is TGCGCCAGCAGGGTAGTTTACAGGGGGGAGAACACTGAAGCTTTCTTT. It encodes CASRVVYRGENTEAFF.

The gene calls are TRBV29-1 and TRBJ1-2, with D possibly being TRBD1 (5 bases). V lost 6 bases, J lost 1 base, and 15 bases lay in between. CDR3 size: 14 residues. Germline V gene data show CDR1 as SQVTM and CDR2 as ANQGSEA. CDR3 sequence reads: CSVVDGTGNYGYTF. CDR3 nucleotide sequence: TGCAGCGTAGTCGACGGGACTGGTAACTATGGCTACACCTTC. Complete variable domain (other parts from reference TRBV29-1 and TRBJ1-2): SAVISQKPSRDICQRGTSLTIQCQVDSQVTMMFWYRQQPGQSLTLIATANQGSEATYESGFVIDKFPISRPNLTFSTLTVSNMSPEDSSIYLCSVVDGTGNYGYTFGSGTRLTVV.

The gene calls are TRBV7-9 and TRBJ1-1; weak D call: TRBD1 (6 bases). Germline loops: CDR1 SEHNR, CDR2 FQNEAQ (reference sequence). The CDR3 runs 13 residues. Trimming removed 4 bases at V and 6 bases at J, with 12 bases between. The CDR3 DNA reads as TGTGCCAGCAGCTCGCAGGGGAGGTCTGAAGCTTTCTTT. Residues: CASSSQGRSEAFF.

This clone has a handful of counts. J is TRBJ1-2 and V is TRBV7-9; D is possibly TRBD1 (5 bases). The V gene's germline CDR1 is SEHNR and CDR2 FQNEAQ (reference sequence). The CDR3 has 15 residues. With 5 bases removed from V and 2 bases from J, the gap between germline ends came to 15 bases. CDR3 sequence (DNA): TGTGCCAGCAGCCTACAGGTTACCATGAACTATGGCTACACCTTC. Its protein product is CASSLQVTMNYGYTF. Together with reference TRBV7-9 and TRBJ1-2, the CDR3 gives the full variable domain: DTGVSQNPRHKITKRGQNVTFRCDPISEHNRLYWYRQTLGQGPEFLTYFQNEAQLEKSRLLSDRFSAERPKGSFSTLEIQRTEQGDSAMYLCASSLQVTMNYGYTFGSGTRLTVV.

The chain is built from TRBV10-3 and TRBJ2-5; 9 bases are shared with TRBD2. The CDR3 covers 17 residues. With 0 bases clipped from V and 5 bases from J, the junction kept 10 bases outside the gene matches. Germline CDR1 and CDR2: ENHRY and SYGVKD. The CDR3 sequence: CAISESFAGGPRETQYF. The DNA for the CDR3 is TGTGCCATCAGTGAGTCGTTTGCGGGAGGGCCACGGGAGACCCAGTACTTC.

This clone was counted only a few times. The CDR3 loop reads CASSWTSDGYTF. CDR3 nucleotide sequence: TGTGCCAGCAGCTGGACGTCGGATGGCTACACCTTC. The V call is TRBV7-9, the J call TRBJ1-2; no reliable D call. Germline V gives CDR1 SEHNR, CDR2 FQNEAQ (reference sequence). The CDR3 consists of 12 residues. Trimming removed 4 bases from V and 6 bases from J, with 9 bases in between.

The rearrangement joins TRBV5-1 to TRBJ2-1; D uncertain. The ends were cut back, 0 bases at V and 9 bases at J, with 13 bases in the middle. Germline CDR1 is SGHRS and CDR2 is YFSETQ. CDR3 length equals 14 residues. DNA of the CDR3: TGCGCCAGCAGCTTGGCCTCGAAGGACGGTGAGCAGTTCTTC. Translation gives CASSLASKDGEQFF. Supplemented by reference TRBV5-1 and TRBJ2-1, the full variable domain reads KAGVTQTPRYLIKTRGQQVTLSCSPISGHRSVSWYQQTPGQGLQFLFEYFSETQRNKGNFPGRFSGRQFSNSRSEMNVSTLELGDSALYLCASSLASKDGEQFFGPGTRLTVL.

The chain uses TRBV29-1 and TRBJ2-1; D might be TRBD2 (5 bases). Germline V gene lookup returns CDR1 SQVTM and CDR2 ANQGSEA. The V end was cut by 3 bases, the J end by 12 bases, with 12 bases between. This CDR3 spans 11 amino acids. CDR3 coding DNA: TGCAGCGTTGAGGTCCCCCGGGGGCAGTTCTTC. It codes for CSVEVPRGQFF.

The chain employs TRBV30 and TRBJ2-7, with 7 bases aligning to TRBD1. The length of the CDR3 is 11 residues. Per germline, CDR1 GTSNPN and CDR2 SVGIG (reference sequence). With V trimmed by 2 bases and J by 9 bases, 4 bases remained unmatched. The CDR3: CAWSLRGPQYF. CDR3 DNA: TGTGCCTGGAGTCTGAGGGGGCCGCAGTACTTC.

This chain links TRBV30 with TRBJ1-4; TRBD1 aligns across 9 bases. The CDR3 contains 19 residues. The germline CDR1 and CDR2 sequences are GTSNPN and SVGIG (reference sequence). With 2 bases clipped from V and 7 bases from J, the junction kept 20 bases outside the gene matches. CDR3 residues: CAWSSAGTGLMDVGEKLFF. The CDR3 region has the DNA TGTGCCTGGAGTTCGGCGGGGACAGGGCTAATGGATGTAGGTGAAAAACTGTTTTTT.

The chain recombines TRBV11-3 with TRBJ1-5; the D is unclear. Germline assignment: CDR1 SGHNT and CDR2 YENEEA. The CDR3 is 13 residues long. With 5 bases removed from V and 2 bases from J, the gap between germline ends came to 7 bases. CDR3 protein: CASSPDGNQPQHF. CDR3 nucleotide sequence: TGTGCCAGCAGCCCCGACGGCAATCAGCCCCAGCATTTT.

The chain combines TRBV28 with TRBJ1-4, with D perhaps TRBD1 (5 bases). Germline-derived CDR1 and CDR2 are MDHEN and SYDVKM. The CDR3 consists of 16 residues. The ends were cut back, 6 bases at V and 2 bases at J, with 16 bases in the middle. In DNA form, the CDR3 reads TGTGCCAGCAGACCAGCGGGGGTAGGGACTAATGAAAAACTGTTTTTT. This translates into CASRPAGVGTNEKLFF.

This sequence joins TRBV5-1 and TRBJ1-1; D ambiguous. V dropped 4 bases and J dropped 1 base, with 11 bases sitting between them. This CDR3 region has 14 residues. Germline V gives CDR1 SGHRS, CDR2 YFSETQ. The CDR3 nucleotides read TGCGCCAGCAGCGTCCCCCTTGGGAACACTGAAGCTTTCTTT. Translating gives CASSVPLGNTEAFF.

This chain joins TRBV4-2 and TRBJ2-1; tentative D call: TRBD2 (5 bases). Between the trimmed V and J ends, which lost 1 base and 4 bases, there was a span of 5 bases. The CDR3 runs 13 residues. Germline loops: CDR1 LGHNA, CDR2 YNFKEQ. The CDR3 region is CASSQGTYNEQFF. For the CDR3, the DNA is TGTGCCAGCAGCCAAGGGACTTACAATGAGCAGTTCTTC.

The chain has TRBV13 and TRBJ2-5; 8 bases fit TRBD1. CDR3 length equals 14 residues. J lost 8 bases, V lost 6 bases, and 11 bases had no gene match. CDR1 and CDR2 from the germline V gene are PRHDT and FYEKMQ (reference sequence). In nucleotides, the CDR3 is TGTGCCAGCAGACCACCGGCAGGGGGCGAAACCCAGTACTTC. Amino acid sequence: CASRPPAGGETQYF.

This rearrangement joins TRBV5-1 to TRBJ1-5; no definite D call. V was clipped by 4 bases and J by 4 bases, with 12 bases between them. From germline, CDR1 is SGHRS and CDR2 YFSETQ. The CDR3 runs 14 residues. The CDR3: CASSVDGQNQPQHF. In DNA form, the CDR3 reads TGCGCCAGCAGCGTGGACGGGCAGAATCAGCCCCAGCATTTT. Supplemented by reference TRBV5-1 and TRBJ1-5, the full variable domain reads KAGVTQTPRYLIKTRGQQVTLSCSPISGHRSVSWYQQTPGQGLQFLFEYFSETQRNKGNFPGRFSGRQFSNSRSEMNVSTLELGDSALYLCASSVDGQNQPQHFGDGTRLSIL.

The rearrangement links TRBV27 to TRBJ1-2; TRBD1 is a possible D gene (5 bases). The CDR3 extends over 14 amino acids. Germline CDR1 and CDR2: MNHEY and SMNVEV (reference sequence). V was shortened by 1 base and J by 2 bases, with 8 bases between the two germline ends. CDR3 DNA sequence: TGTGCCAGCAGTTTATTTGGGACCAACTATGGCTACACCTTC. It codes for CASSLFGTNYGYTF.

This clone is a singleton in its sample. The rearrangement uses TRBV5-3 and TRBJ2-2, with 7 bases aligning to TRBD1. TRBV5-3 is an ORF, and what it does is uncertain. This CDR3 is 16 amino acids long. Trimming removed 4 bases from V and 1 base from J; junction bases left unmatched: 7. CDR3 region: CARSVNRQGNTGELFF. DNA of the CDR3: TGTGCCAGAAGCGTAAATCGACAGGGGAACACCGGGGAGCTGTTTTTT.

The rearrangement links TRBV6-5 to TRBJ2-7; 10 nucleotides match TRBD2. V was clipped by 7 bases and J by 5 bases; unmatched bases: 8. Per germline, CDR1 MNHEY and CDR2 SVGAGI. The CDR3 loop spans 14 amino acids. CDR3 region: CASKPKREGNEQYV. In nucleotides, the CDR3 is TGTGCCAGCAAACCCAAGCGGGAGGGCAACGAGCAGTACGTC.

The chain joins TRBV7-9 to TRBJ2-2; TRBD2 is a possible D gene (6 bases). Germline CDR1 reads SEHNR; CDR2 reads FQNEAQ (reference sequence). CDR3 length: 15 residues. Trimming removed 5 bases from V and 0 bases from J, with 10 bases in between. The CDR3 bases are TGTGCCAGCAGCCCCACGGGGGCGAACACCGGGGAGCTGTTTTTT. It yields the protein CASSPTGANTGELFF. Full variable domain (rest looked up from reference TRBV7-9 and TRBJ2-2): DTGVSQNPRHKITKRGQNVTFRCDPISEHNRLYWYRQTLGQGPEFLTYFQNEAQLEKSRLLSDRFSAERPKGSFSTLEIQRTEQGDSAMYLCASSPTGANTGELFFGEGSRLTVL.

The chain carries TRBV19 and TRBJ2-6; D is unclear. With 1 base removed from V and 2 bases from J, the gap between germline ends came to 9 bases. The CDR3 has 16 amino acids. Germline CDR1 LNHDA, CDR2 SQIVND (reference sequence). Written as DNA, the CDR3 is TGTGCCAGTAGTATAGGCGAGTACGCTGGGGCCAACGTCCTGACTTTC. This encodes CASSIGEYAGANVLTF.